This section outlines one T cell receptor (beta chain) sequence together with its context. This clone has only one observation. This receptor's antigen is unknown. There are no base qualities to consult, and no much larger clone falls within one base. The sample belongs to a study of T cell responses to AZD1222 COVID-19 vaccine (dated by TCRdb to the early 2020s). As for the study more broadly: Because spike-specific TCR depth and breadth did not differ between the two schedules, AZD1222 recipients who got a second dose at roughly 4 weeks were pooled with those who got a second dose at roughly 12 weeks. Trial participants were enrolled into age subgroups of 18-55, 56-69 and 70-plus years, which contained around 150, 29 and 61 TCR-sequenced participants, respectively. TCR sequencing covered more than 230 trial participants: 200 to 220 given two doses of AZD1222 and approximately 25 given two doses of MenACWY control vaccine. The investigation overall reported the following: Participants were mostly white British, with more females than males. The authors suggested clonal diversity may have been underestimated. Conclusions about previously exposed vaccinees were limited because only 6 or 7 AZD1222 recipients were SARS-CoV-2 seropositive at baseline. The vaccine-associated CD4 TCRs covered the entire spike protein, and the dominant responses fell in regions 160-218 and 743-854. After two AZD1222 doses, both the breadth and the depth of spike-specific TCRs were significantly higher than at day 0 and than in MenACWY recipients. Because no day 14 peak-response samples were available, the repertoires could be characterized only after the peak T cell response. The 56-69-year group was small, and its depth increase did not reach significance, likely because of low power. Epitopes outside the regions mutated in the B.1.351 and B.1.1.7 variants were reportedly recognized by nearly half of the unique spike-specific TCRs.

The CDR3 regions of human TCRbeta chains were analyzed by immunosequencing. Concerning the study's data processing: Repertoire TCRs were checked for matches against a reference library of SARS-CoV-2-specific TCRs that had been generated using the MIRA antigen-specificity platform. Breadth was defined as the fraction of unique TCRs that were SARS-CoV-2-associated, and depth was defined as the fraction of total T cells that were SARS-CoV-2-associated. Using the MIRA data, each spike-specific TCR was assigned both to the spike region to which the TCR was reactive and to a CD4 or CD8 class. Log10-transformed breadth and depth values were compared by one-way ANOVA with Sidak's multiple comparisons tests. Here the immuneACCESS table is served through TCRdb, limited to in-frame sequences with V and J called. Missing clones are a known gap in these copies; in checked studies unresolved V genes cover under half, and the rest lacks a known reason. Clone size and the V and J calls come from that table; the DNA yielded D and trimming. This sample gives 120,000 or so clones in total; 91% of them show up just once. Almost 5.5% of the sample comes from the top ten.

The time point label corresponds to: baseline before first vaccination. Samples from vaccinated people were obtained from the UK trials COV001 and COV002, which included a single-blind randomized controlled phase 2/3 trial of AZD1222 (ChAdOx1 nCoV-19) in healthy adults. For TCRbeta chain sequencing, PBMC samples were collected from trial participants at day 0 and at day 28 after the second dose. Including the terminal cysteine and phenylalanine, the CDR3 comprises 16 residues. The CDR3 DNA has 48 bases and is translated from base 1. V lost 5 bases and J lost 4 bases; the stretch between them is 18 bases long. Based on the germline V gene (reference sequence), the CDR1 and CDR2 sequences are LNHDA and SQIVND.

Material: peripheral blood, obtained on day 0 of AZD1222 vaccination. The chain uses TRBV19 and TRBJ1-5, with TRBD1 perhaps the D gene, on 6 matching bases. The receptor was isolated from an adult in good health. The nucleotide sequence is TGTGCCAGTAGTCGGGGGAGGGGGGAAGGAAATCAGCCCCAGCATTTT. It codes for CASSRGRGEGNQPQHF. With the rest looked up from the reference TRBV19 and TRBJ1-5 genes rather than sequenced, the full variable domain is DGGITQSPKYLFRKEGQNVTLSCEQNLNHDAMYWYRQDPGQGLRLIYYSQIVNDFQKGDIAEGYSVSREKKESFPLTVTSAQKNPTAFYLCASSRGRGEGNQPQHFGDGTRLSIL.